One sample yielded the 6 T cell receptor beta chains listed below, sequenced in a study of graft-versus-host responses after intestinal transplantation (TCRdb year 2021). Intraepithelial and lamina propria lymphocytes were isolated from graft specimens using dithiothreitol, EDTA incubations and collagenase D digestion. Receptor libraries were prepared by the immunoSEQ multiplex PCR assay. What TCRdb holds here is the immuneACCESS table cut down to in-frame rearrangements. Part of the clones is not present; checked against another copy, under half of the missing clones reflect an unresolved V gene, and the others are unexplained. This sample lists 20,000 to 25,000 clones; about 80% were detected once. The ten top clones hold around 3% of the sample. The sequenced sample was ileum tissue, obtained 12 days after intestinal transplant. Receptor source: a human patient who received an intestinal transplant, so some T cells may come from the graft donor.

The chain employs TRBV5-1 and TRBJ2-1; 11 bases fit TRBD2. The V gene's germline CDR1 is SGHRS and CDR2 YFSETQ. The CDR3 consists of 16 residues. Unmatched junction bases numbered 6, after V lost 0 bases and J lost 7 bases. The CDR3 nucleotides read TGCGCCAGCAGCTTGGTGGTAGCGGGGGGGCGGAATGAGCAGTTCTTC. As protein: CASSLVVAGGRNEQFF.

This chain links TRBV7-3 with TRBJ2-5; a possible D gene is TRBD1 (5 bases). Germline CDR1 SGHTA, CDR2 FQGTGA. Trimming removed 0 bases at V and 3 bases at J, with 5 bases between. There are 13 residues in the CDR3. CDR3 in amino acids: CASSLTREETQYF. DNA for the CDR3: TGTGCCAGCAGCTTAACCAGGGAAGAGACCCAGTACTTC.

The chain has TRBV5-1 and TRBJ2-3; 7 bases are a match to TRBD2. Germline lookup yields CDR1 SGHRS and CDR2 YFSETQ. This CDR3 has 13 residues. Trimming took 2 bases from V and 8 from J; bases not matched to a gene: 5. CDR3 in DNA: TGCGCCAGCAGCTTTAGACTAGCAAGTACGCAGTATTTT. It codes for CASSFRLASTQYF.

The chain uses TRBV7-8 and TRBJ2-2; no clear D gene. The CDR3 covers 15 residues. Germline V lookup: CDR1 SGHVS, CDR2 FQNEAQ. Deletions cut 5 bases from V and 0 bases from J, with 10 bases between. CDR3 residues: CASSLTIANTGELFF. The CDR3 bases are TGTGCCAGCAGCCTGACAATCGCGAACACCGGGGAGCTGTTTTTT.

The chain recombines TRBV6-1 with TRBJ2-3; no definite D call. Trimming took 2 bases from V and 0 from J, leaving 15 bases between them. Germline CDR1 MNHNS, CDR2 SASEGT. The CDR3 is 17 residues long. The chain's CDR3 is CASSEWRLTPSTDTQYF. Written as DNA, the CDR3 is TGTGCCAGCAGTGAATGGCGGCTAACCCCTAGCACAGATACGCAGTATTTT.

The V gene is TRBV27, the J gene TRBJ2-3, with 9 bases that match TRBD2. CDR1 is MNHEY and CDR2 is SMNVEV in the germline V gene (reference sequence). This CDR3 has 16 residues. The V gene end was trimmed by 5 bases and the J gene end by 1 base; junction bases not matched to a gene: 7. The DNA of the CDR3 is TGTGCCAGCAGTGCCCGTGCTAGCGGGGGCACAGATACGCAGTATTTT. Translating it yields CASSARASGGTDTQYF.